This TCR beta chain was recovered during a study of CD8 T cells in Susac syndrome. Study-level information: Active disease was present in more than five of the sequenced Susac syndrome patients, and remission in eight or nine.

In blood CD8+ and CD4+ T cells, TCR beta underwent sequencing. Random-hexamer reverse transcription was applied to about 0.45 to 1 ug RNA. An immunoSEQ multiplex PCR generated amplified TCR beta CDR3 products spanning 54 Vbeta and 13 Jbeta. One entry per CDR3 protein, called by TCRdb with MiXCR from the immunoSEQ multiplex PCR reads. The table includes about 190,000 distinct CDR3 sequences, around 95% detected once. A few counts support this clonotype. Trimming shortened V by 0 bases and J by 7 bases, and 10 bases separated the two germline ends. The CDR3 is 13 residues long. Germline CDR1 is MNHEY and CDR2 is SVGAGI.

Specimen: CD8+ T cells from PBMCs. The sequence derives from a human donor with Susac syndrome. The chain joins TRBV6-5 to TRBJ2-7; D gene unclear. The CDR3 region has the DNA TGTGCCAGCAGTTACTCGTTCACAGATGAGCAGTACTTC. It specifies CASSYSFTDEQYF.